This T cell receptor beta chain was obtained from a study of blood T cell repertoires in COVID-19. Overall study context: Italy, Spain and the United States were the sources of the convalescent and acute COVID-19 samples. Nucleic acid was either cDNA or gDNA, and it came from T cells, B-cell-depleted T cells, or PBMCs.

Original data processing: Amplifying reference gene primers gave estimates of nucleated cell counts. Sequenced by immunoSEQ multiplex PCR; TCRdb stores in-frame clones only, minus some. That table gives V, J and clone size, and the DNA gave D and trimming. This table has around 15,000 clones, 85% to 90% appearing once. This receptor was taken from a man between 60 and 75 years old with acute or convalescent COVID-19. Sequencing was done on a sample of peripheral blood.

As DNA, the CDR3 is TGCGCCAGCAGTGAAGACAGAAATAATTCACCCCTCCACTTT. Amino acid sequence: CASSEDRNNSPLHF. This rearrangement joins TRBV5-1 to TRBJ1-6; a weak D match, TRBD1 (5 bases). The CDR3 totals 14 residues. The V gene's germline CDR1 is SGHRS and CDR2 YFSETQ. V was clipped by 5 bases and J by 5 bases, with 11 bases between them.